The 13 T cell receptor beta chains below come from one sample, sequenced in a study of CD4 T cell repertoires in COVID-19. Assay used: immunoSEQ multiplex PCR; TCRdb lists only in-frame clones, some missing. The sample shows about 75,000 clones, 83% of them seen only once. The material sequenced was CD4+ T cells from peripheral blood, taken after recovery from COVID-19. These receptors all stem from a human donor who had COVID-19.

V gene TRBV7-9 combines with J gene TRBJ2-5, with unresolved D. The V gene's germline CDR1 is SEHNR and CDR2 FQNEAQ (reference sequence). V lost 3 bases and J lost 5, with 7 bases in between. The CDR3 is made up of 12 amino acids. CDR3 amino acids: CASSFQWETQYF. DNA of the CDR3: TGTGCCAGCAGCTTCCAATGGGAGACCCAGTACTTC.

This sequence joins TRBV2 and TRBJ2-1; 10 bases match TRBD2. Germline CDR1 is SNHLY and CDR2 is FYNNEI. This CDR3 comprises 14 residues. V lost 5 bases and J lost 5; bases outside the gene matches: 3. The CDR3 sequence is CASSTAGGDNEQFF. The CDR3 coding sequence is TGTGCCAGCAGTACAGCGGGAGGGGACAATGAGCAGTTCTTC.

The chain recombines TRBV7-8 with TRBJ1-6; unclear D gene. Per the germline V gene, CDR1 is SGHVS and CDR2 is FQNEAQ. The CDR3 is 13 residues long. V was clipped by 1 base and J by 14 bases, with 12 bases between them. For the CDR3, the DNA is TGTGCCAGCAGCTTAGTATCGGGGAGGGCCCTCCACTTT. Its protein is CASSLVSGRALHF.

CDR3 bases: TGTGCCAGCTCACCCGACTTAGCGAACACCGGGGAGCTGTTTTTT. As protein: CASSPDLANTGELFF. The chain employs TRBV18 and TRBJ2-2; D unresolved. CDR1 is KGHSH and CDR2 is LQKENI in the germline V gene. CDR3 length: 15 amino acids. The V gene lost 3 bases and the J gene lost 0 bases, with 8 bases spanning the gap.

The chain joins TRBV5-1 to TRBJ2-3, with 7 bases fitting TRBD2. The V gene's germline CDR1 is SGHRS and CDR2 YFSETQ. J lost 4 bases, V lost 5 bases, and 10 bases had no gene match. The CDR3 length is 15 residues. Here the CDR3 reads CASRGRGDVSDTQYF. The CDR3 DNA reads TGCGCCAGCAGGGGGAGGGGAGACGTTTCAGATACGCAGTATTTT.

The sample holds one count of this clone. The chain uses TRBV6-2 or TRBV6-3 and TRBJ1-1; D is uncertain. Germline V gene data show CDR1 as MNHEY and CDR2 as SVGEGT. The CDR3 is made up of 14 amino acids. Trimming shortened V by 0 bases and J by 6 bases, and 11 bases separated the two germline ends. CDR3 in DNA: TGTGCCAGCAGTTACTCGACCAGGCCGCCTGAAGCTTTCTTT. This sequence encodes CASSYSTRPPEAFF.

J is TRBJ2-1 and V is TRBV7-2, with a possible D match to TRBD2 (6 bases). Germline CDR1 SGHTA, CDR2 FQGNSA. V was cut by 1 base and J by 9 bases, with 10 bases left in between. The CDR3 has 13 residues. CDR3 region: CASSLGREREQFF. The DNA for the CDR3 is TGTGCCAGCAGCTTAGGGAGGGAACGTGAGCAGTTCTTC.

This chain uses TRBV6-1 with TRBJ1-2, with D perhaps TRBD1 (5 bases). CDR3 size: 13 residues. V shed 3 bases and J shed 5 bases, with 10 bases lying between them. CDR1 and CDR2 (germline): MNHNS, SASEGT. The CDR3 reads CASSETGTYGYTF. Written as DNA, the CDR3 is TGTGCCAGCAGTGAGACTGGGACTTATGGCTACACCTTC.

This sequence joins TRBV19 and TRBJ2-2, with 7 bases lining up with TRBD1. Germline V CDR1 and CDR2: LNHDA, SQIVND (reference sequence). The V and J ends lost 5 bases and 0 bases, in that order; junction bases with no gene match: 9. The CDR3 consists of 17 residues. The CDR3 loop reads CASSPNPGQSNTGELFF. The CDR3 DNA sequence: TGTGCCAGTAGTCCAAATCCGGGACAGTCGAACACCGGGGAGCTGTTTTTT. Filled out from reference TRBV19 and TRBJ2-2, the complete variable domain reads DGGITQSPKYLFRKEGQNVTLSCEQNLNHDAMYWYRQDPGQGLRLIYYSQIVNDFQKGDIAEGYSVSREKKESFPLTVTSAQKNPTAFYLCASSPNPGQSNTGELFFGEGSRLTVL.

The chain combines TRBV11-3 with TRBJ2-7; TRBD2 is a possible D gene (5 bases). Trimming left V 1 base short and J 3 bases short, with 7 bases between. The V gene's germline CDR1 is SGHNT and CDR2 YENEEA. This CDR3 is 13 amino acids long. The CDR3 coding sequence is TGTGCCAGCAGCTTAGGGGCGGGCTACGAGCAGTACTTC. Translated: CASSLGAGYEQYF.

The rearrangement uses TRBV28 and TRBJ1-4; D is possibly TRBD1 (6 bases). Germline CDR1 is MDHEN and CDR2 is SYDVKM. Trimming pared 1 base from V and 2 bases from J, leaving 11 bases between. The CDR3 has 16 amino acids. The chain's CDR3 is CASSLSGEGTNEKLFF. CDR3 DNA: TGTGCCAGCAGTTTATCAGGGGAGGGGACTAATGAAAAACTGTTTTTT.

This clone was found once. This rearrangement joins TRBV4-2 to TRBJ1-6; the D is unclear. V was shortened by 1 base and J by 0 bases, with 7 bases between the two germline ends. CDR3 length: 16 amino acids. Germline lookup yields CDR1 LGHNA and CDR2 YNFKEQ. The CDR3 sequence: CASSQAGSSYNSPLHF. The DNA for the CDR3 is TGTGCCAGCAGCCAAGCCGGGAGCTCCTATAATTCACCCCTCCACTTT.

The CDR3 protein is CASSATGRGVYEQYF. The CDR3 DNA is TGTGCCAGCAGCGCAACCGGCCGAGGGGTCTACGAGCAGTACTTC. The chain employs TRBV6-5 and TRBJ2-7; D tentatively reads TRBD1 or TRBD2 (5 bases each). This CDR3 is built from 15 residues. Germline CDR1 and CDR2: MNHEY and SVGAGI. Trimming took off 6 bases at V and 3 bases at J, with 18 bases between the two ends.